Here is one T cell receptor (beta chain) with its context. Its antigen is unidentified. This sample was taken from a study of cytomegalovirus exposure and HLA in healthy donors. The PCR had 60 Vbeta and 13 Jbeta primers. Data came from immunoSEQ multiplex PCR; TCRdb stores just in-frame clones and leaves some out. Of fewer than 200,000 clones detected, around four fifths appear once; the ten largest clones hold approximately 1.2%. Study observations and caveats: Sequencing probably produced one cluster of sequence variants that were highly shared. Researchers reported in a later analysis that a missense DCLRE1C variant was tied to TCR beta V- and J-gene trimming. Later analysis indicated greater clonal expansion among HLA-associated TCR beta chains than among equally common other chains.

The CDR3 has 14 residues. Germline V gene data show CDR1 as MNHEY and CDR2 as SVGAGI. V dropped 2 bases and J dropped 2 bases, with 9 bases sitting between them. J is TRBJ1-2 and V is TRBV6-5, with a tentative D call TRBD1 (5 bases). The sample was PBMCs. The receptor's source is a young man in good health and CMV-seronegative. The CDR3 bases are TGTGCCAGCAGTTACAGGGCAGGGAACTATGGCTACACCTTC. This translates into CASSYRAGNYGYTF.